The rows below give T cell receptor beta chains drawn from one sample of a study of shared clonotypes between healthy human individuals. Clones were read by immunoSEQ multiplex PCR, and TCRdb kept only the in-frame ones, dropping some. The repertoire holds about 580,000 clones, with 95% to 98% as singletons. Sequences were obtained from naive CD8+ T cells sorted from blood. Every receptor here comes from a man between 25 and 39 years old in good health. Each CDR3 is given with its conserved first and last residue. The D gene is left open where the match is weak. Not every row has a clone size; where given, it reads once, few, many or a size class.

DNA,CDR3,size,J,V,D
TGTGCCAGCAGCAACCCAGGGAGGCAGTACTTC,CASSNPGRQYF,once,TRBJ2-7,TRBV7-9,.
TGTGCCAGTAGTATTGCAGGGGGCAATCAGCCCCAGCATTTT,CASSIAGGNQPQHF,.,TRBJ1-5,TRBV19,.
TGTGCCAGCAGCGAGAGACAGGGAGGAGAGACCCAGTACTTC,CASSERQGGETQYF,.,TRBJ2-5,TRBV14,.
TGTGCCAGCAGTTTGCAGCCGAGTTCAACCTCGGACTTC,CASSLQPSSTSDF,.,TRBJ2-7,TRBV28,.
TGCGCCAGCAGCGACACAGGAGCAACTAATGAAAAACTGTTTTTT,CASSDTGATNEKLFF,.,TRBJ1-4,TRBV5-1,.
TGTGCCAGCAGCGTAGATGCGGGAGTTTCCTACGAGCAGTACTTC,CASSVDAGVSYEQYF,.,TRBJ2-7,TRBV9,TRBD2
TGTGCCAGCAGCCAAGATTGCAATCAGCCCCAGCATTTT,CASSQDCNQPQHF,.,TRBJ1-5,TRBV12-1,.
TGTGCCAGCAGCTTAGGACCGCGCGGGGTCAAAGAGACCCAGTACTTC,CASSLGPRGVKETQYF,.,TRBJ2-5,TRBV7-3,.
TGTGCCAGCAGTGAAGTTCCTGCGGGGACCCTCTACGAGCAGTACTTC,CASSEVPAGTLYEQYF,.,TRBJ2-7,TRBV6-1,.
TGCGCCAGCAGCTTCCTGAACGAGCAGTACTTC,CASSFLNEQYF,.,TRBJ2-7,TRBV5-1,.
TGCGCCAGCAGCCAAGGTGGGATCTCCTACGAGCAGTACTTC,CASSQGGISYEQYF,.,TRBJ2-7,TRBV4-1,.
TGTGCCAGCAGCCAAGAGCTAGCTGTTTACGAGACCCAGTACTTC,CASSQELAVYETQYF,.,TRBJ2-5,TRBV14,.
TGTGCCTGGAGTGGAGGAATAGATGGCTACACCTTC,CAWSGGIDGYTF,.,TRBJ1-2,TRBV30,.
TGCAGCGCGCGGACAGTTTATTTGACTAGCGGGATGTACGAGCAGTACTTC,CSARTVYLTSGMYEQYF,.,TRBJ2-7,TRBV29-1,TRBD2
TGTGCCAGCAGCTCCCTGGTACATGCCGGGGAGCTGTTTTTT,CASSSLVHAGELFF,.,TRBJ2-2,TRBV7-2,.
TGCGCCAGCAGCCATTACGGGAGTTCAGTGAACACCGGGGAGCTGTTTTTT,CASSHYGSSVNTGELFF,.,TRBJ2-2,TRBV4-1,.
TGTGCCAGCAGCTTCACGACAGTTAATGAAAAACTGTTTTTT,CASSFTTVNEKLFF,.,TRBJ1-4,TRBV7-9,.
TGTGCCAGCAGTCCGCGGGAGACAGATACGCAGTATTTT,CASSPRETDTQYF,.,TRBJ2-3,TRBV25-1,TRBD2
TGCGCCAGCAGCCAAGTAGGAGGGGAAGAGACCCAGTACTTC,CASSQVGGEETQYF,.,TRBJ2-5,TRBV4-1,.
TGTGCCAGCAGCTTGGTGGAGAATGAGCAGTTCTTC,CASSLVENEQFF,.,TRBJ2-1,TRBV5-4,.